The 27 T cell receptor beta chains below all came from one sample that was sequenced in a study of T-cell reconstitution after alpha-beta-depleted transplantation in children. The library targeted TCRbeta and was prepared with unique molecular identifiers. TCRdb re-derived calls from the PCR reads in MiXCR, one entry per CDR3 protein. The sample consists of 450,000 to 600,000 distinct CDR3 sequences, over 10% of them appearing once. The starting material was PBMCs, mostly from graft donor cells, obtained 360 days after TCRalphabeta/CD19-depleted stem cell transplant. The receptors were sampled from a male patient younger than 18 who had a stem cell transplant for acute myeloid leukemia, so the T cells may come from the graft donor.

This clonotype was counted between two and nine times. CDR3 nucleotide sequence: TGCAGTGCTAGATTTAGCGGAAGCTCCTACGAGCAGTACTTC. It codes for CSARFSGSSYEQYF. The chain couples TRBV20-1 to TRBJ2-7; TRBD2 is a possible D gene (6 bases). Per the germline V gene, CDR1 is DFQATT and CDR2 is SNEGSKA (reference sequence). With 2 bases removed from V and 0 bases from J, the gap between germline ends came to 11 bases. The CDR3 sequence is 14 residues long.

This clonotype has at least ten counts. The chain links TRBV29-1 to TRBJ2-5, with D unclear. V was pared by 2 bases and J by 4 bases, with 17 bases between. Looked up from germline, CDR1 is SQVTM and CDR2 is ANQGSEA. The CDR3 runs 15 residues. CDR3 sequence: CSVESRSQAPETQYF. Here the CDR3 DNA reads TGCAGCGTTGAAAGTAGGTCCCAAGCCCCAGAGACCCAGTACTTC.

The V and J genes are TRBV12-5 and TRBJ2-2, with 9 nucleotides matching TRBD2. Trimming cost V 1 base and J 4 bases; bases outside gene matches: 7. Per germline, CDR1 LGHNT and CDR2 FRNRAP. The CDR3 runs 17 residues. DNA for the CDR3: TGTGCTAGTGGTTTGGGTAGCGGGAGTTTCGGCACCGGGGAGCTGTTTTTT. Its protein is CASGLGSGSFGTGELFF.

This chain joins TRBV27 and TRBJ2-7; the match to TRBD2 covers 9 bases. Germline V gene sequence: CDR1 MNHEY, CDR2 SMNVEV (reference sequence). V was clipped by 4 bases and J by 6 bases; unmatched bases: 7. The CDR3 extends over 14 amino acids. The CDR3 reads CASSSDLSGSEQYF. CDR3 bases: TGTGCCAGCAGTTCCGACCTTAGCGGGAGCGAGCAGTACTTC.

The V call is TRBV20-1, the J call TRBJ2-1; 9 positions agree with TRBD2. The ends lost 6 bases at V and 4 bases at J; junction bases unmatched: 13. The CDR3 has 16 residues. Germline V gives CDR1 DFQATT, CDR2 SNEGSKA (reference sequence). The CDR3 sequence is CSAELGASGIYNEQFF. In DNA, the CDR3 is TGCAGTGCCGAACTCGGGGCTAGCGGGATTTACAATGAGCAGTTCTTC.

This clonotype turned up a few times. The CDR3 sequence: CATRGRGRGYGYTF. The CDR3, as DNA: TGTGCCACTCGCGGCCGGGGGCGCGGCTATGGCTACACCTTC. V gene TRBV10-3 combines with J gene TRBJ1-2; TRBD1 might be the D (6 bases). Deletions cut 10 bases from V and 4 bases from J, with 19 bases between. Germline lookup yields CDR1 ENHRY and CDR2 SYGVKD. This CDR3 has 14 residues.

This clonotype appeared many times. The chain joins TRBV7-2 to TRBJ2-3; 14 bases are a match to TRBD2. CDR3 length equals 19 residues. From germline, CDR1 is SGHTA and CDR2 FQGNSA. V lost 4 bases and J lost 2; bases outside the gene matches: 11. Here the CDR3 DNA reads TGTGCCAGCAGCTACACCGGGACTAGCGGGAGCAAAGCCACAGATACGCAGTATTTT. This translates into CASSYTGTSGSKATDTQYF.

The sample holds many counts of this clonotype. This chain joins TRBV6-2 or TRBV6-3 and TRBJ1-3, with 7 bases that match TRBD1. J lost 1 base, V lost 7 bases, and 4 bases had no gene match. This CDR3 contains 14 residues. CDR1 is MNHEY, CDR2 SVGEGT, per germline. DNA for the CDR3: TGTGCCAGCATCGACAGGGTTTCTGGAAACACCATATATTTT. It codes for CASIDRVSGNTIYF.

This clonotype turned up a few times. The J gene is TRBJ2-7, the V gene TRBV10-3, with D perhaps TRBD2 (6 bases). V dropped 7 bases and J dropped 0 bases, with 13 bases sitting between them. CDR3 size: 14 residues. Germline V lookup: CDR1 ENHRY, CDR2 SYGVKD. The CDR3 here is CAINGGTLSYEQYF. The CDR3 DNA sequence: TGTGCCATCAATGGGGGGACGCTCTCCTACGAGCAGTACTTC.

The V gene is TRBV28, the J gene TRBJ2-7; the D is unclear. The CDR3 has 17 residues. Germline CDR1 and CDR2: MDHEN and SYDVKM. Between the trimmed V and J ends, which lost 3 bases and 0 bases, there was a span of 18 bases. In DNA form, the CDR3 reads TGTGCCAGCAGTTTTGATTTAGGGCAGCTGAGCTCCTACGAGCAGTACTTC. This encodes CASSFDLGQLSSYEQYF.

The chain links TRBV4-3 to TRBJ2-3; 9 bases align to TRBD1. The CDR3 totals 16 residues. Germline CDR1 is LGHNA and CDR2 is YSLEER. J was trimmed by 7 bases and V by 3 bases; bases with no gene match: 11. The DNA for the CDR3 is TGCGCCAGCAGCCAGGATCCGGGACAGGGATGGAATACGCAGTATTTT. It is translated as CASSQDPGQGWNTQYF.

In this sample, this clonotype turned up a few times. The chain is built from TRBV7-9 and TRBJ2-1; the match to TRBD1 covers 9 bases. After removal of 7 bases from V and 6 bases from J, the junction contained 13 bases not matched to a gene. The CDR3 consists of 16 residues. CDR1 is SEHNR and CDR2 is FQNEAQ in the germline V gene (reference sequence). Written as DNA, the CDR3 is TGTGCCAGCATCCCGTCCGAGGACAGGGGAAGCAATGAGCAGTTCTTC. The encoded protein is CASIPSEDRGSNEQFF. The variable domain in full, with the rest retrieved from reference TRBV7-9 and TRBJ2-1, is DTGVSQNPRHKITKRGQNVTFRCDPISEHNRLYWYRQTLGQGPEFLTYFQNEAQLEKSRLLSDRFSAERPKGSFSTLEIQRTEQGDSAMYLCASIPSEDRGSNEQFFGPGTRLTVL.

This clonotype was picked up a small number of times. The chain joins TRBV29-1 to TRBJ2-1; possible D gene TRBD2, 5 bases. From germline, CDR1 is SQVTM and CDR2 ANQGSEA. V lost 4 bases to trimming and J lost 8 bases, with 15 bases between them. This CDR3 comprises 13 residues. The CDR3 protein is CSVGGPMEDEQFF. The CDR3 DNA sequence: TGCAGCGTTGGAGGCCCAATGGAGGATGAGCAGTTCTTC.

This chain connects TRBV5-1 to TRBJ1-4; D might be TRBD1 (6 bases). The V end lost 0 bases, the J end lost 4 bases, and 7 bases lay between the germline ends. Germline values: CDR1 SGHRS, CDR2 YFSETQ. This CDR3 is built from 14 residues. The CDR3 protein is CASSLVGGNEKLFF. The DNA of the CDR3 is TGCGCCAGCAGCTTGGTAGGGGGTAATGAAAAACTGTTTTTT.

CDR3 in amino acids: CASASHNSPLHF. The DNA of the CDR3 is TGTGCCAGCGCTTCCCATAATTCACCCCTCCACTTT. The chain couples TRBV28 to TRBJ1-6; D gene ambiguous. V dropped 8 bases and J dropped 5 bases, with 7 bases sitting between them. Germline assignment: CDR1 MDHEN and CDR2 SYDVKM. The CDR3 covers 12 residues.

This clonotype was counted only a few times. The chain recombines TRBV6-5 with TRBJ2-5, with 8 positions matching TRBD1. Germline V lookup: CDR1 MNHEY, CDR2 SVGAGI. The J segment lost 3 bases and the V segment lost 4 bases, leaving 10 bases of the junction unmatched. The length of the CDR3 is 16 residues. CDR3 nucleotide sequence: TGTGCCAGCAGTTCCTTTCTCAGGGGGCTGGAAGAGACCCAGTACTTC. Its translation: CASSSFLRGLEETQYF.

The chain joins TRBV12-3 or TRBV12-4 to TRBJ2-5; weak D call: TRBD2 (6 bases). CDR3 length: 14 amino acids. Trimming stripped 5 bases from V and 3 bases from J, with 13 bases between. The CDR3 nucleotides read TGTGCCAGCAGTAGCGCGGGATCTAAAGAGACCCAGTACTTC. Its translation is CASSSAGSKETQYF.

This clonotype was observed a handful of times. J is TRBJ2-7 and V is TRBV20-1, with 9 nucleotides matching TRBD1. Losses at the gene ends were 0 bases for V and 4 bases for J; bases not matched to a gene: 7. The germline V gene encodes CDR1 DFQATT and CDR2 SNEGSKA (reference sequence). The CDR3 has 15 amino acids. CDR3 amino acids: CSARDGGQGGYEQYF. Written as DNA, the CDR3 is TGCAGTGCTAGAGATGGGGGACAGGGAGGGTACGAGCAGTACTTC.

This clonotype was observed at least ten times. The chain links TRBV29-1 to TRBJ2-1; D call uncertain. The CDR3 has 13 amino acids. Germline CDR1 reads SQVTM; CDR2 reads ANQGSEA. The ends were cut back, 8 bases at V and 0 bases at J, with 11 bases in the middle. Here the CDR3 reads CSSSKSSYNEQFF. The CDR3 bases are TGCAGCTCTTCTAAAAGCTCCTACAATGAGCAGTTCTTC.

This clonotype was counted between two and nine times. The V gene is TRBV6-5, the J gene TRBJ1-2; D perhaps matches TRBD1 (6 bases). Looked up from germline, CDR1 is MNHEY and CDR2 is SVGAGI. The CDR3 has 16 residues. V shed 2 bases and J shed 2 bases, with 15 bases lying between them. The CDR3 nucleotides read TGTGCCAGCAGTTACGGGGGGACCGACAGGAACTATGGCTACACCTTC. Protein product: CASSYGGTDRNYGYTF.

This sequence joins TRBV7-9 and TRBJ2-5; 10 bases match TRBD1. The CDR3 runs 17 residues. Germline CDR1 and CDR2: SEHNR and FQNEAQ (reference sequence). After removal of 6 bases from V and 4 bases from J, the junction contained 14 bases not matched to a gene. The CDR3 here is CASRPTPGTGDGETQYF. CDR3 bases: TGTGCCAGCAGACCCACCCCCGGGACAGGGGACGGAGAGACCCAGTACTTC.

V and J are TRBV7-3 and TRBJ2-3; 9 nucleotides align to TRBD2. This CDR3 contains 18 residues. The germline V gene has CDR1 SGHTA and CDR2 FQGTGA. The ends lost 6 bases at V and 4 bases at J; junction bases unmatched: 17. CDR3 loop: CASRPRTSVPEVADTQYF. CDR3 sequence (DNA): TGTGCCAGCAGGCCCCGGACTAGCGTACCGGAAGTCGCAGATACGCAGTATTTT.

This clonotype has more than one count but fewer than ten. The chain couples TRBV20-1 to TRBJ2-6; D perhaps matches TRBD2 (6 bases). Per the germline V gene, CDR1 is DFQATT and CDR2 is SNEGSKA (reference sequence). The CDR3 is 15 residues long. V was pared by 0 bases and J by 4 bases, with 10 bases between. The CDR3 coding sequence is TGCAGTGCTAGAGATTGGCGGGGAGGGGCCAACGTCCTGACTTTC. Translating gives CSARDWRGGANVLTF.

The chain combines TRBV20-1 with TRBJ2-1; no definite D call. Germline CDR1 is DFQATT and CDR2 is SNEGSKA (reference sequence). The CDR3 length is 10 residues. The germline V and J ends were trimmed by 8 bases and 15 bases, with 17 bases remaining between them. The CDR3 region has the DNA TGCAGTTACTACCAAAATCGACGGTTCTTC. This translates into CSYYQNRRFF.

This clonotype was counted between two and nine times. The chain uses TRBV7-9 and TRBJ2-1, with 15 bases aligning to TRBD2. CDR3 length: 15 residues. CDR1 is SEHNR, CDR2 FQNEAQ, per germline (reference sequence). V was clipped by 5 bases and J by 8 bases; unmatched bases: 4. The CDR3 is CASSRTSGRVHEQFF. The CDR3 DNA sequence: TGTGCCAGCAGCAGGACTAGCGGGAGGGTACATGAGCAGTTCTTC.

The chain is built from TRBV7-2 and TRBJ2-7, with D hard to call. V gave up 6 bases and J gave up 1 base, with 13 bases separating them. The CDR3 covers 14 residues. Germline V gives CDR1 SGHTA, CDR2 FQGNSA. CDR3 region: CASSPLGSSYEQYF. CDR3 DNA sequence: TGTGCCAGCAGTCCTCTCGGATCATCCTACGAGCAGTACTTC.

The V gene is TRBV4-3, the J gene TRBJ2-7; D remains ambiguous. From germline, CDR1 is LGHNA and CDR2 YSLEER. This CDR3 has 14 residues. V lost 0 bases and J lost 2, with 8 bases in between. As DNA, the CDR3 is TGCGCCAGCAGCCAAGATTCGTCGGCCTACGAGCAGTACTTC. As protein: CASSQDSSAYEQYF.